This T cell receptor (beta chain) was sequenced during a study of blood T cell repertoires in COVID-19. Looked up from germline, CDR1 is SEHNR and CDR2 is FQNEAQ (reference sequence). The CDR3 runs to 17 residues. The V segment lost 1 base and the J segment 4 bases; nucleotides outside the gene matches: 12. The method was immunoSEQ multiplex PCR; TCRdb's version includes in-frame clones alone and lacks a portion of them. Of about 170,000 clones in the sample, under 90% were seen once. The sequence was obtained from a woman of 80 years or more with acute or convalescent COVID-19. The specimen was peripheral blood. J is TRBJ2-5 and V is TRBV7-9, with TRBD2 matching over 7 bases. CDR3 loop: CASSLGSGTPGGETQYF. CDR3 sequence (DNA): TGTGCCAGCAGCTTAGGATCCGGGACTCCGGGGGGAGAGACCCAGTACTTC. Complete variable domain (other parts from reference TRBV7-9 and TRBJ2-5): DTGVSQNPRHKITKRGQNVTFRCDPISEHNRLYWYRQTLGQGPEFLTYFQNEAQLEKSRLLSDRFSAERPKGSFSTLEIQRTEQGDSAMYLCASSLGSGTPGGETQYFGPGTRLLVL.